Sequencing of this T cell receptor (beta chain) was carried out in a study of cytomegalovirus exposure and HLA in healthy donors. Background on the study: The 90 to 150 validation repertoires and the roughly 680 first-cohort repertoires shared a platform, a later analysis reported.

To note about this clone: Its antigen is unidentified.

This CDR3 is built from 14 residues. The germline gives CDR1 SGHRS, CDR2 YFSETQ. The V end was cut by 0 bases, the J end by 6 bases, with 12 bases between. The donors were in the approximately 120-subject validation cohort, distinct from the approximately 730-subject first cohort. General study points: There were 150 to 200 TCR beta chains listed as cytomegalovirus-associated. A few CMV-associated chains were confirmed in vitro to be specific for CMV antigens.

Profiled with immunoSEQ multiplex PCR; TCRdb holds only in-frame clones, not every one. The repertoire holds about 160,000 clones, 91% seen once, with roughly 3% in the top ten. The chain joins TRBV5-1 to TRBJ2-5; possibly TRBD2 for D (5 bases). The TCR comes from a woman under 30 in good health and CMV-seropositive. What was sequenced was PBMCs. For the CDR3, the DNA is TGCGCCAGCAGCTTGGTCGGGAATGGGAAGACCCAGTACTTC. This codes for CASSLVGNGKTQYF.